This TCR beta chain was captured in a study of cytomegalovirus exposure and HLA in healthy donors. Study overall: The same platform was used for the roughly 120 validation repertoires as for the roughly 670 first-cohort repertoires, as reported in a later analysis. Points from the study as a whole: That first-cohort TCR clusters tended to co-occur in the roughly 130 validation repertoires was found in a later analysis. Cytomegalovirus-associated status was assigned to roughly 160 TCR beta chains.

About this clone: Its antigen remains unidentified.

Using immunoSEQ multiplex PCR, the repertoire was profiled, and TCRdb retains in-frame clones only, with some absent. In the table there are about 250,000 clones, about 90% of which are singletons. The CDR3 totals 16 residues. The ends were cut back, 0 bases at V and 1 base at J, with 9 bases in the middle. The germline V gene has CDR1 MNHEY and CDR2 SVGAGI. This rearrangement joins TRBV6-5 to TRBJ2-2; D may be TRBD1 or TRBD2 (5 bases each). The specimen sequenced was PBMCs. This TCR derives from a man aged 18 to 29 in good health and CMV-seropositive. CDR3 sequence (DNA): TGTGCCAGCAGTTACTCGAGAGGGGTGAACACCGGGGAGCTGTTTTTT. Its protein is CASSYSRGVNTGELFF.